The 27 T cell receptor beta chains in this list originate from one sample, sequenced in a study of blood T cell repertoires in COVID-19. Sequencing used immunoSEQ multiplex PCR; TCRdb keeps in-frame clones, though not all of them. Of 360,000 or so clones in the sample, 89% are singletons; the top ten hold 1.7%. Sequencing was performed on PBMCs or T cells enriched from blood (not recorded which). Receptor source: a young woman who had recovered from COVID-19.

The rearrangement links TRBV30 to TRBJ2-3, with TRBD1 identical over 7 bases. Germline-derived CDR1 and CDR2 are GTSNPN and SVGIG (reference sequence). There are 14 residues in the CDR3. The V gene end was trimmed by 0 bases and the J gene end by 3 bases; junction bases not matched to a gene: 3. In nucleotides, the CDR3 is TGTGCCTGGAGTGTGGGACAGTTAACAGATACGCAGTATTTT. Translating it yields CAWSVGQLTDTQYF.

This chain links TRBV7-3 with TRBJ2-7; D is possibly TRBD1 (6 bases). In germline, CDR1 is SGHTA, CDR2 FQGTGA. The CDR3 has 12 amino acids. The V gene lost 4 bases and the J gene lost 6 bases, with 10 bases spanning the gap. In nucleotides, the CDR3 is TGTGCCAGCAGCTCACAGGGTTTCGAGCAGTACTTC. It yields the protein CASSSQGFEQYF.

Only one count was recorded for this clone. The chain is built from TRBV2 and TRBJ1-4; D remains ambiguous. Trimming removed 6 bases from V and 2 bases from J, with 16 bases in between. The CDR3 spans 16 residues. CDR1 and CDR2 from the germline V gene are SNHLY and FYNNEI. CDR3 sequence (DNA): TGTGCCAGCAGGGGAGGTGTCTTAGGTACTAATGAAAAACTGTTTTTT. This codes for CASRGGVLGTNEKLFF.

V gene TRBV28 combines with J gene TRBJ2-2, with 9 bases fitting TRBD1. The CDR3 runs 15 residues. CDR1 MDHEN and CDR2 SYDVKM come from the germline V gene. The junction had 5 bases not matched to a gene; V was cut back by 5 bases and J by 4 bases. The CDR3 here is CASSLRTGVTGELFF. CDR3 DNA: TGTGCCAGCAGTCTCAGGACAGGGGTCACCGGGGAGCTGTTTTTT.

The V call is TRBV28, the J call TRBJ2-7; 7 bases align to TRBD1. Trimming cost V 2 bases and J 5 bases; bases outside gene matches: 3. CDR1 and CDR2 from the germline V gene are MDHEN and SYDVKM. The CDR3 has 13 residues. CDR3 region: CASSLTGVHEQYF. The CDR3 DNA is TGTGCCAGCAGTTTAACAGGGGTACACGAGCAGTACTTC. Filled out from reference TRBV28 and TRBJ2-7, the complete variable domain reads DVKVTQSSRYLVKRTGEKVFLECVQDMDHENMFWYRQDPGLGLRLIYFSYDVKMKEKGDIPEGYSVSREKKERFSLILESASTNQTSMYLCASSLTGVHEQYFGPGTRLTVT.

The chain carries TRBV11-1 and TRBJ2-7; TRBD1 agrees at 9 bases. Trimming cost V 4 bases and J 2 bases; bases outside gene matches: 9. Per the germline V gene, CDR1 is SGHAT and CDR2 is FQDESV (reference sequence). The CDR3 has 16 amino acids. In DNA form, the CDR3 reads TGTGCCAGCAGCTCATTTACCGGGACAGGGACCTACGAGCAGTACTTC. Its translation is CASSSFTGTGTYEQYF. Looking up the rest from reference TRBV11-1 and TRBJ2-7 gives the full variable domain: EAEVAQSPRYKITEKSQAVAFWCDPISGHATLYWYRQILGQGPELLVQFQDESVVDDSQLPKDRFSAERLKGVDSTLKIQPAELGDSAMYLCASSSFTGTGTYEQYFGPGTRLTVT.

The rearrangement joins TRBV20-1 to TRBJ1-5; no clear D. Trimming removed 8 bases from V and 9 bases from J, with 5 bases in between. This CDR3 has 8 residues. CDR1 and CDR2 (germline): DFQATT, SNEGSKA (reference sequence). Here the CDR3 reads CSHWPQHF. Here the CDR3 DNA reads TGCAGTCACTGGCCCCAGCATTTT.

The rearrangement links TRBV10-3 to TRBJ1-5; D gene ambiguous. This CDR3 has 15 residues. Germline lookup yields CDR1 ENHRY and CDR2 SYGVKD. V dropped 0 bases and J dropped 6 bases, with 12 bases sitting between them. The CDR3 protein is CAISESATSGQPQHF. The CDR3 DNA follows: TGTGCCATCAGTGAGTCGGCAACTTCAGGTCAGCCCCAGCATTTT.

This chain connects TRBV15 to TRBJ1-6, with D possibly being TRBD1 (5 bases). The V end lost 9 bases, the J end lost 7 bases, and 16 bases lay between the germline ends. This CDR3 has 14 residues. CDR1 is LNHNV, CDR2 YYDKDF, per germline (reference sequence). The CDR3 loop reads CATGTGLSNSPLHF. In DNA form, the CDR3 reads TGTGCCACGGGCACGGGACTTTCAAATTCACCCCTCCACTTT.

This clone was recorded once. The V and J genes are TRBV27 and TRBJ2-1; TRBD1 is a possible D gene (6 bases). The germline V gene encodes CDR1 MNHEY and CDR2 SMNVEV (reference sequence). The CDR3 has 14 residues. The V and J ends lost 2 bases and 6 bases respectively, with 11 bases between them. The DNA for the CDR3 is TGTGCCAGCAGTTTAACCGGACAGCTCAATGAGCAGTTCTTC. Protein sequence: CASSLTGQLNEQFF.

For the CDR3, the DNA is TGCGCCAGCAGCCAAGATTGGGGGAGGGCGCAGCCCCAGCATTTT. Protein product: CASSQDWGRAQPQHF. The V call is TRBV4-3, the J call TRBJ1-5, with D possibly matching TRBD1 (5 bases). This CDR3 region has 15 residues. Looked up from germline, CDR1 is LGHNA and CDR2 is YSLEER. Trimming removed 0 bases from V and 7 bases from J, with 13 bases in between.

This chain connects TRBV11-2 to TRBJ2-7, with 11 bases identical to TRBD1. The V gene end was trimmed by 6 bases and the J gene end by 3 bases; junction bases not matched to a gene: 13. The CDR3 spans 17 residues. Germline CDR1 is SGHAT and CDR2 is FQNNGV. CDR3 amino acids: CASSKGVGTGGIYEQYF. DNA for the CDR3: TGTGCCAGCAGTAAAGGGGTCGGGACAGGGGGTATCTACGAGCAGTACTTC.

The chain has TRBV10-3 and TRBJ2-5, with 10 bases lining up with TRBD1. CDR1 ENHRY and CDR2 SYGVKD come from the germline V gene. J gave up 5 bases and V 6 bases, and 6 bases lay outside the gene matches. The CDR3 consists of 14 residues. The DNA of the CDR3 is TGTGCCATCAGAACTGACAGGGGGCAGGAGACCCAGTACTTC. Protein product: CAIRTDRGQETQYF.

This clone has only one observation. The genes are TRBV27 and TRBJ1-1, with a weak D call TRBD1 (5 bases). CDR1 and CDR2 (germline): MNHEY, SMNVEV (reference sequence). The CDR3 has 14 amino acids. V was clipped by 3 bases and J by 0 bases, with 8 bases between them. Here the CDR3 reads CASSFDSLNTEAFF. The DNA for the CDR3 is TGTGCCAGCAGTTTCGACAGCCTGAACACTGAAGCTTTCTTT.

This chain uses TRBV3-1 (or the pseudogene TRBV3-2) with TRBJ2-7; 7 nucleotides agree with TRBD1. This CDR3 spans 13 amino acids. Per the germline V gene, CDR1 is LGHDT and CDR2 is YNNKEL (reference sequence). V shed 4 bases, J shed 1 base, and the junction held 1 base outside the gene matches. CDR3 in DNA: TGTGCCAGCAGCCTGGGACAGTCCTACGAGCAGTACTTC. This encodes CASSLGQSYEQYF.

V usage is TRBV11-2 and J usage is TRBJ2-6; D gene uncertain. Looked up from germline, CDR1 is SGHAT and CDR2 is FQNNGV. The CDR3 spans 19 residues. Trimming left V 1 base short and J 4 bases short, with 20 bases between. The CDR3 here is CASSLAPAPTTSGANVLTF. CDR3 bases: TGTGCCAGCAGCTTAGCGCCAGCGCCCACGACGTCAGGGGCCAACGTCCTGACTTTC.

This chain connects TRBV5-1 to TRBJ1-2; 7 nucleotides line up with TRBD1. Germline V gives CDR1 SGHRS, CDR2 YFSETQ. The CDR3 is 14 residues long. With V trimmed by 6 bases and J by 2 bases, 7 bases remained unmatched. The CDR3 nucleotides are TGCGCCAGCACTTCGACAGGGACCAACTATGGCTACACCTTC. Protein sequence: CASTSTGTNYGYTF.

The chain employs TRBV7-9 and TRBJ1-5, with 9 positions matching TRBD1. The V gene's germline CDR1 is SEHNR and CDR2 FQNEAQ (reference sequence). This CDR3 comprises 15 residues. The ends lost 4 bases at V and 3 bases at J; junction bases unmatched: 4. The CDR3 DNA reads as TGTGCCAGCAGCTACGGGACAGGGATCAATCAGCCCCAGCATTTT. Protein product: CASSYGTGINQPQHF.

The rearrangement joins TRBV5-6 to TRBJ2-1; maybe TRBD2 (6 bases). V was shortened by 4 bases and J by 0 bases, with 8 bases between the two germline ends. The CDR3 has 14 amino acids. Germline CDR1 and CDR2: SGHDT and YYEEEE. The CDR3 reads CASSRRGSYNEQFF. The CDR3 DNA reads as TGTGCCAGCAGCAGGCGGGGCTCCTACAATGAGCAGTTCTTC. The entire variable domain, with the rest obtained from reference TRBV5-6 and TRBJ2-1, is as follows: DAGVTQSPTHLIKTRGQQVTLRCSPKSGHDTVSWYQQALGQGPQFIFQYYEEEERQRGNFPDRFSGHQFPNYSSELNVNALLLGDSALYLCASSRRGSYNEQFFGPGTRLTVL.

The chain combines TRBV5-1 with TRBJ2-7, with 9 bases that match TRBD1. CDR1 and CDR2 from the germline V gene are SGHRS and YFSETQ. The CDR3 sequence is 13 residues long. V lost 3 bases to trimming and J lost 6 bases; unmatched junction nucleotides: 4. CDR3 amino acids: CASSSGTGIEQYF. The CDR3 nucleotides read TGCGCCAGCAGCTCCGGGACAGGGATCGAGCAGTACTTC.

This sequence joins TRBV7-8 and TRBJ1-2; D gene ambiguous. V was clipped by 1 base and J by 9 bases, with 12 bases between them. Germline V gives CDR1 SGHVS, CDR2 FQNEAQ. This CDR3 region has 13 residues. For the CDR3, the DNA is TGTGCCAGCAGCTTAGAAACACAATCAAGCTACACCTTC. It yields the protein CASSLETQSSYTF.

The chain combines TRBV4-1 with TRBJ2-7, with D hard to call. The V and J ends lost 5 bases and 2 bases respectively, with 16 bases between them. Germline lookup yields CDR1 MGHRA and CDR2 YSYEKL. This CDR3 is 15 amino acids long. This CDR3 is CASSLLRQATYEQYF. CDR3 DNA sequence: TGCGCCAGCAGCTTACTTAGGCAGGCTACCTACGAGCAGTACTTC.

V is TRBV30 and J is TRBJ2-3; D might be TRBD2 (5 bases). V was clipped by 1 base and J by 8 bases, with 13 bases between them. Germline CDR1 reads GTSNPN; CDR2 reads SVGIG (reference sequence). The CDR3 extends over 13 amino acids. The CDR3 DNA reads TGTGCCTGGAGTGGCCTCTTAAGCGGTACGCAGTATTTT. It yields the protein CAWSGLLSGTQYF.

The chain joins TRBV12-3 or TRBV12-4 to TRBJ2-3; D may be TRBD2 (5 bases). Trimming stripped 7 bases from V and 5 bases from J, with 10 bases between. This CDR3 is 12 amino acids long. The CDR3 protein is CASTLEGDTQYF. CDR3 nucleotide sequence: TGTGCCAGCACCCTAGAGGGAGATACGCAGTATTTT.

The chain employs TRBV6-5 and TRBJ2-1, with D maybe TRBD2 (6 bases). This CDR3 contains 11 residues. Looked up from germline, CDR1 is MNHEY and CDR2 is SVGAGI. The CDR3 reads CAAWSGYEQFF. The DNA of the CDR3 is TGTGCGGCATGGAGCGGGTATGAGCAGTTCTTC.

The chain joins TRBV29-1 to TRBJ2-7, with D possibly being TRBD1 (6 bases). Germline CDR1 SQVTM, CDR2 ANQGSEA. V was trimmed by 6 bases and J by 3 bases, leaving 18 bases between them. This CDR3 spans 14 amino acids. The CDR3 loop is CSVETGIEGYEQYF. In nucleotides, the CDR3 is TGCAGCGTCGAGACAGGAATCGAGGGCTACGAGCAGTACTTC.

The chain employs TRBV29-1 and TRBJ2-3, with a weak D call TRBD2 (5 bases). Germline assignment: CDR1 SQVTM and CDR2 ANQGSEA. The CDR3 extends over 11 amino acids. Trimming removed 7 bases at V and 3 bases at J, with 8 bases between. CDR3 sequence reads: CSGRRTDTQYF. The CDR3 DNA sequence: TGCAGCGGGAGGCGGACAGATACGCAGTATTTT.